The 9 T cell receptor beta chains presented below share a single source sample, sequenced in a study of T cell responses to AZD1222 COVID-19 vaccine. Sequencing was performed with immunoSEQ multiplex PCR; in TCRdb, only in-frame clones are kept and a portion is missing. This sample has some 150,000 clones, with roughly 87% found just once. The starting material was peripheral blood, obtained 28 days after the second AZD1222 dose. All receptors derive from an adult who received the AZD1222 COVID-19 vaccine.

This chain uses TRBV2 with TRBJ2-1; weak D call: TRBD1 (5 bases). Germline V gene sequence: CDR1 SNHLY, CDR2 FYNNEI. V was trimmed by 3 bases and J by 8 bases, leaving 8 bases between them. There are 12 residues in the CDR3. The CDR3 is CASSDRAHEQFF. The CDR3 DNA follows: TGTGCCAGCAGTGACAGGGCCCATGAGCAGTTCTTC.

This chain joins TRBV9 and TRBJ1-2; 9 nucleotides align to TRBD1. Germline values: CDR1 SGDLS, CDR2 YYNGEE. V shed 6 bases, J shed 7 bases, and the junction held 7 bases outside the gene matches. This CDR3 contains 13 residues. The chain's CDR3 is CASTRDREGGYTF. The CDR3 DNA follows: TGTGCCAGCACCCGGGACAGGGAAGGTGGCTACACCTTC.

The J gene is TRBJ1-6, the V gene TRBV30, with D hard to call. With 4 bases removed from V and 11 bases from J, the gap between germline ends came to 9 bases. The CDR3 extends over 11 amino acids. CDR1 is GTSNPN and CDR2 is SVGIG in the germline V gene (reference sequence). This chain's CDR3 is CAWTSGTPLHF. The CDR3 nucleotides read TGTGCCTGGACCAGCGGTACACCCCTCCACTTT.

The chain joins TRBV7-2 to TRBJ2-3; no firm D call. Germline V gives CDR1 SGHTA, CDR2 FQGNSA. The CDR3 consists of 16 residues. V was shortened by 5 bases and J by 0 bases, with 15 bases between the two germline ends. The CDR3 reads CASSPRSKTSTDTQYF. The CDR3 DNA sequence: TGTGCCAGCAGCCCTCGTAGCAAAACAAGCACAGATACGCAGTATTTT.

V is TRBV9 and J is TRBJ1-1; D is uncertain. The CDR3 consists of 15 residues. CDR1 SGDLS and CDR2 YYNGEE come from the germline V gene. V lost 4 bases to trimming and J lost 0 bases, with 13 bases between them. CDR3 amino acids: CASSPLSQLNTEAFF. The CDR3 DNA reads TGTGCCAGCAGCCCGTTGAGTCAGTTGAACACTGAAGCTTTCTTT.

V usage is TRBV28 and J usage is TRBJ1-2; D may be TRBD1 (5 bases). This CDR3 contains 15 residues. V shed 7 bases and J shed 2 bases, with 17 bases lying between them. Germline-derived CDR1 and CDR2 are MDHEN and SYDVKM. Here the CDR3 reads CASTLPTDSNYGYTF. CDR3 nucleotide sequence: TGTGCCAGCACGTTACCTACCGACAGCAACTATGGCTACACCTTC.

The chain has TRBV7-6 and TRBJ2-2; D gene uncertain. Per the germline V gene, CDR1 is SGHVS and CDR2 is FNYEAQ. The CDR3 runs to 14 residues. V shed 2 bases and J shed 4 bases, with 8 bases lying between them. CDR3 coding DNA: TGTGCCAGCAGCTTACTAGGGCTCACCGGGGAGCTGTTTTTT. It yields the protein CASSLLGLTGELFF.

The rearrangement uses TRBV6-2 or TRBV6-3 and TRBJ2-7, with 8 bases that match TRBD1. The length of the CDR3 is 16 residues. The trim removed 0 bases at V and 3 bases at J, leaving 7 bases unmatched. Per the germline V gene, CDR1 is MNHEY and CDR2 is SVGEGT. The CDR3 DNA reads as TGTGCCAGCAGTTACTCGAGGCAGGGGGCGCGCTACGAGCAGTACTTC. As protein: CASSYSRQGARYEQYF.

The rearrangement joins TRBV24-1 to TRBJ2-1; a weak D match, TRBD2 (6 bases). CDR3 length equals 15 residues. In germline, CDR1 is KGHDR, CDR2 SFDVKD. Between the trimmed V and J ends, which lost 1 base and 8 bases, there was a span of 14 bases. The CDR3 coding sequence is TGTGCCACCAGTGATTTCCCGGGAGAAGGATATGAGCAGTTCTTC. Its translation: CATSDFPGEGYEQFF.